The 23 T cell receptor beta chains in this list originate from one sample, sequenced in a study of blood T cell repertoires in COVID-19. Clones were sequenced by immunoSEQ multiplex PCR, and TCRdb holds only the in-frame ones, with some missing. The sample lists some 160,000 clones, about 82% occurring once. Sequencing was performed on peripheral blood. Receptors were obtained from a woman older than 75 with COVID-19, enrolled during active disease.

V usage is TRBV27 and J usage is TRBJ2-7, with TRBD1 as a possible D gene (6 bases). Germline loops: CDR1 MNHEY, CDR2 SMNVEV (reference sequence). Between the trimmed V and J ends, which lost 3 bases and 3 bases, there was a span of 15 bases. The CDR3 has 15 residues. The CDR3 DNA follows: TGTGCCAGCAGTTTGGAGTTCAGGACAGACTACGAGCAGTACTTC. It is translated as CASSLEFRTDYEQYF.

The CDR3 is CASSQQGINYGYTF. The CDR3 DNA sequence: TGTGCCAGCAGTCAACAGGGGATTAACTATGGCTACACCTTC. This chain joins TRBV2 and TRBJ1-2; TRBD1 matches 7 bases. The germline gives CDR1 SNHLY, CDR2 FYNNEI. J lost 1 base, V lost 5 bases, and 4 bases had no gene match. The CDR3 loop spans 14 amino acids.

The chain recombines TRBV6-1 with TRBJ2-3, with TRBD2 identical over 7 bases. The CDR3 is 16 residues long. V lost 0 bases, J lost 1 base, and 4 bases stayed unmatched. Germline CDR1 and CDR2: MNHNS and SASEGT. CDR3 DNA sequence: TGTGCCAGCAGTGAAGCCAGACTAGCCCGCACAGATACGCAGTATTTT. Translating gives CASSEARLARTDTQYF.

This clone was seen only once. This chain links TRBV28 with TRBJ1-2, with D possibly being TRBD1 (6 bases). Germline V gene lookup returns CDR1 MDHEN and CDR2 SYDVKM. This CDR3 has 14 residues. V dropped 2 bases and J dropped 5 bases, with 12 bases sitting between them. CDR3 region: CASSLRRGGYGYTF. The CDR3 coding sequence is TGTGCCAGCAGTTTACGCAGGGGCGGGTATGGCTACACCTTC.

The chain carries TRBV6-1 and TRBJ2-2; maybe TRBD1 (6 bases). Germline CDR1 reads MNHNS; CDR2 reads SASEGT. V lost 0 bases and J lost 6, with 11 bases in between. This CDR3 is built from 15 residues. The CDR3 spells CASSEALGHPGELFF. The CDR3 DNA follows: TGTGCCAGCAGTGAAGCGTTGGGACACCCCGGGGAGCTGTTTTTT.

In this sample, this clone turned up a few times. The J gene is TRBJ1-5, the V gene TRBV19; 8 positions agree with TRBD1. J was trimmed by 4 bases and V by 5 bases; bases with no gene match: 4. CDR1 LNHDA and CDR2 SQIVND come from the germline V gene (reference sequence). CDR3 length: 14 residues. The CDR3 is CASSSGGGNQPQHF. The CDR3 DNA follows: TGTGCCAGTAGTTCAGGGGGCGGGAATCAGCCCCAGCATTTT.

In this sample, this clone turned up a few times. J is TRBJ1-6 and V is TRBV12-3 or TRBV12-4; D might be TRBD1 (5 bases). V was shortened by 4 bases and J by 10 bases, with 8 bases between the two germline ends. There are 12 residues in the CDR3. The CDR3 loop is CASSSRGSPLHF. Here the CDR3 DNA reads TGTGCCAGCAGTTCTCGGGGGTCACCCCTCCACTTT.

CDR3 DNA sequence: TGTGCCAGCAGCTTAGGGGAGTGGGGACTCTCTGGGGCCAACGTCCTGACTTTC. It encodes CASSLGEWGLSGANVLTF. The gene calls are TRBV13 and TRBJ2-6, with D tentatively TRBD2 (6 bases). This CDR3 region has 18 residues. In germline, CDR1 is PRHDT, CDR2 FYEKMQ (reference sequence). Trimming removed 0 bases from V and 0 bases from J, with 12 bases in between. The complete variable domain, with remaining parts taken from reference TRBV13 and TRBJ2-6, reads AAGVIQSPRHLIKEKRETATLKCYPIPRHDTVYWYQQGPGQDPQFLISFYEKMQSDKGSIPDRFSAQQFSDYHSELNMSSLELGDSALYFCASSLGEWGLSGANVLTFGAGSRLTVL.

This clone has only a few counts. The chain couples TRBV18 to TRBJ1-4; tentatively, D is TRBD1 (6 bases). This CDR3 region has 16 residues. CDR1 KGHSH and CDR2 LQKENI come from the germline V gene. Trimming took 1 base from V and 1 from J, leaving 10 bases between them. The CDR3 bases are TGTGCCAGCTCACCACAGAACAGGGAAACTAATGAAAAACTGTTTTTT. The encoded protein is CASSPQNRETNEKLFF.

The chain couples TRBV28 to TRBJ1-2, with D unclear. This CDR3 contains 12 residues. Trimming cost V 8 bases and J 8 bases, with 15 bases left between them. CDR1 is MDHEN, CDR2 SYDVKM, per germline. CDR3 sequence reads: CASAPGYLGYTF. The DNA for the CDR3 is TGTGCCAGCGCCCCGGGGTATTTAGGCTACACCTTC.

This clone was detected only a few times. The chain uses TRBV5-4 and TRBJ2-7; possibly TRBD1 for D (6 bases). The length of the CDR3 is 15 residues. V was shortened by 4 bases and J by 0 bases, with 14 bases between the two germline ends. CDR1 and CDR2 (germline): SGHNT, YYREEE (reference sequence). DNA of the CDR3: TGTGCCAGCAGCCCGGTGGGACAAAGCTCCTACGAGCAGTACTTC. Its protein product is CASSPVGQSSYEQYF. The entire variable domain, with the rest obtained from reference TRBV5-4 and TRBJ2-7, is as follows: ETGVTQSPTHLIKTRGQQVTLRCSSQSGHNTVSWYQQALGQGPQFIFQYYREEENGRGNFPPRFSGLQFPNYSSELNVNALELDDSALYLCASSPVGQSSYEQYFGPGTRLTVT.

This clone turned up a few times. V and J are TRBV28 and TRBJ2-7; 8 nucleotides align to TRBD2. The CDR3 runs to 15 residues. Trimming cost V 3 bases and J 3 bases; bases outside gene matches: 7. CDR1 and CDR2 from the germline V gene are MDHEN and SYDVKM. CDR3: CASSLRGRWIYEQYF. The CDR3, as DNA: TGTGCCAGCAGTTTGCGCGGGAGGTGGATCTACGAGCAGTACTTC.

The CDR3: CASSLTPGDGYTF. CDR3 in DNA: TGTGCCAGCAGCTTAACTCCAGGGGATGGCTACACCTTC. V usage is TRBV7-3 and J usage is TRBJ1-2; D is possibly TRBD1 (6 bases). The CDR3 has 13 amino acids. CDR1 and CDR2 (germline): SGHTA, FQGTGA. The germline V and J ends were trimmed by 0 bases and 6 bases, with 8 bases remaining between them.

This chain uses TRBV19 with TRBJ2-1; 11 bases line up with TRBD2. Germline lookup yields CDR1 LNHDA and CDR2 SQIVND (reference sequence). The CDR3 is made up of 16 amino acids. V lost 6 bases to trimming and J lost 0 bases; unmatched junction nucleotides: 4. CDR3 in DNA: TGTGCCAGTAGGACTAGCGGGACCCGCTCCTACAATGAGCAGTTCTTC. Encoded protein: CASRTSGTRSYNEQFF.

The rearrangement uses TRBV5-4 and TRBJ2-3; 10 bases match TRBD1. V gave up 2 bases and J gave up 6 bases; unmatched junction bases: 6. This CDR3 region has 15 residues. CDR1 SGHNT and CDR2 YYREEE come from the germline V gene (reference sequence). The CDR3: CASSFRDRGGDTQYF. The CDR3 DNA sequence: TGTGCCAGCAGCTTCAGGGACAGGGGAGGTGATACGCAGTATTTT.

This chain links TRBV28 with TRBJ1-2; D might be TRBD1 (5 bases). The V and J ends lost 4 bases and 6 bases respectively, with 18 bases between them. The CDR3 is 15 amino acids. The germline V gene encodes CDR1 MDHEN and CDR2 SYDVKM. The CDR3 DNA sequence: TGTGCCAGCAGTTCCACCTGGGGGGGTGGGGATGGCTACACCTTC. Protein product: CASSSTWGGGDGYTF.

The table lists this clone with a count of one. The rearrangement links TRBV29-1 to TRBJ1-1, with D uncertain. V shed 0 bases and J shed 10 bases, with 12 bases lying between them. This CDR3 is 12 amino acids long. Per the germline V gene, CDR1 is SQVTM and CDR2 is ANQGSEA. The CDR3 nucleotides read TGCAGCGTTGAAGATCCTGGGGAGGGAGCTTTCTTT. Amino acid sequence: CSVEDPGEGAFF.

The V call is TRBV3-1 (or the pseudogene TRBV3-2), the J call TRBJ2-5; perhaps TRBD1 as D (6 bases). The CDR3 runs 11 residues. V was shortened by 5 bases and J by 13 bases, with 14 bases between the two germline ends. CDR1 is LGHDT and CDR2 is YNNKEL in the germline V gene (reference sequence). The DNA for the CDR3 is TGTGCCAGCAGCATAGGACAGCCACTGTACTTC. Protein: CASSIGQPLYF.

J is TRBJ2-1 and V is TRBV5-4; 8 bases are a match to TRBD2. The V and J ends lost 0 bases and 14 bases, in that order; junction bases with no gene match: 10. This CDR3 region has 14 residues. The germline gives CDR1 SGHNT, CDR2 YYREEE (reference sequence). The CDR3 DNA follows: TGTGCCAGCAGCTTGGAGGTTAGCGGGAAAGGCGAGTTCTTC. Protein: CASSLEVSGKGEFF. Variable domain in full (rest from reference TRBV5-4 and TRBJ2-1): ETGVTQSPTHLIKTRGQQVTLRCSSQSGHNTVSWYQQALGQGPQFIFQYYREEENGRGNFPPRFSGLQFPNYSSELNVNALELDDSALYLCASSLEVSGKGEFFGPGTRLTVL.

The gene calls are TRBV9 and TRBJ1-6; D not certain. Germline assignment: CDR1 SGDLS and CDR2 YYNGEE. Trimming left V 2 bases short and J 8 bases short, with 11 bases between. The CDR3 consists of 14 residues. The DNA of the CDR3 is TGTGCCAGCAGCGTCGGTCTGGAGGATTCACCCCTCCACTTT. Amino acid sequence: CASSVGLEDSPLHF.

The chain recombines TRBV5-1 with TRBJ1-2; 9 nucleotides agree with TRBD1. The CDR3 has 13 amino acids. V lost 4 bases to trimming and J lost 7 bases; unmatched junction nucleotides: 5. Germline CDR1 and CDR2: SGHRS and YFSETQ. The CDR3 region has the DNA TGCGCCAGCAGCGAAGGGACAGGGATTGGCTACACCTTC. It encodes CASSEGTGIGYTF.

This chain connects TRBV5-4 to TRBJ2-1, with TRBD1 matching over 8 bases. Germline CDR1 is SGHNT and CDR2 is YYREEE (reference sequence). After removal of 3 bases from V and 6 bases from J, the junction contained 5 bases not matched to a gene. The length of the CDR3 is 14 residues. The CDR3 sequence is CASSSPTGVNEQFF. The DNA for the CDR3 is TGTGCCAGCAGCTCCCCGACAGGGGTCAATGAGCAGTTCTTC.

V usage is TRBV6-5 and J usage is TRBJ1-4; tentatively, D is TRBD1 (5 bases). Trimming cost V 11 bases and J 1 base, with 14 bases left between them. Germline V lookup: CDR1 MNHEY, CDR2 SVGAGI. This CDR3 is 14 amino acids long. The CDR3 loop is CAVSWGGTNEKLFF. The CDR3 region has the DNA TGTGCCGTTTCATGGGGGGGAACTAATGAAAAACTGTTTTTT.